This is a list of T cell receptor beta chains from one sample in a study of T cells after yellow fever vaccination. TCRdb reprocessed the 5' RACE reads via MiXCR and lists one record per CDR3 protein. The sample holds 500,000 to 700,000 distinct CDR3 sequences, approximately 21% seen once. The sequenced sample was PBMCs, obtained 15 days after the yellow fever booster vaccination. Every receptor here comes from a man aged 25 to 40 who received the YFV17D yellow fever vaccine. Both conserved end residues are part of each CDR3. Fields, in order: D gene, clone size, J gene, V gene, CDR3 DNA, CDR3 protein. The D gene is left open where the match is weak. Size is stated for part of the rows, as once, few or many counts, or as a class when the clone is expanded.

>.|few|TRBJ2-2|TRBV7-2
TGTGCCAGCAGCTCACACTCCACCGGGGAGCTGTTTTTT
CASSSHSTGELFF
>.|few|TRBJ2-3|TRBV28
TGTGCCAGCAGTGATGCCTTGGTACCAGATACGCAGTATTTT
CASSDALVPDTQYF
>.|.|TRBJ2-1|TRBV20-1
TGCAGTGCTAGACGCCCGGGGCGGACAAGCTCCTACAATGAGCAGTTCTTC
CSARRPGRTSSYNEQFF
>.|.|TRBJ2-7|TRBV5-1
TGCGCCAGCAGCTTTGACACAACCTACGAGCAGTACTTC
CASSFDTTYEQYF
>TRBD2|.|TRBJ2-3|TRBV9
TGTGCCAGCAGCGTACTAGCGGGAGGGCAGGATACGCAGTATTTT
CASSVLAGGQDTQYF
>.|few|TRBJ1-5|TRBV5-1
TGCGCCAGCAGCCTGGGCATGGGATCCAATCAGCCCCAGCATTTT
CASSLGMGSNQPQHF
>.|.|TRBJ2-7|TRBV4-3
TGCGCCAGCAGCCAAGTGGGGGGCGGAAACTACGAGCAGTACTTC
CASSQVGGGNYEQYF
>.|few|TRBJ2-3|TRBV4-3
TGCGCCAGCAGCCCCCGGACGGAAGATACGCAGTATTTT
CASSPRTEDTQYF
>.|few|TRBJ1-6|TRBV20-1
TGCAGTGCCATGGACAGTAATAATTCACCCCTCCACTTT
CSAMDSNNSPLHF
>TRBD1|few|TRBJ2-2|TRBV25-1
TGTGCCAGCAGCCCGGGACAGATCACCGGGGAGCTGTTTTTT
CASSPGQITGELFF
>TRBD1|.|TRBJ2-3|TRBV7-2
TGTGCCAGCAGCCATGGGACAGCTAGCACAGATACGCAGTATTTT
CASSHGTASTDTQYF
>.|.|TRBJ2-1|TRBV20-1
TGCAGTGCGAGAACCCTAACGGGGAATGAGCAGTTCTTC
CSARTLTGNEQFF
>TRBD1|few|TRBJ1-2|TRBV19
TGTGCCAGTAGCAGGGGGGCCTATGGCTACACCTTC
CASSRGAYGYTF
>.|.|TRBJ2-1|TRBV30
TGTGCCTGGAGTACGCTTTACAATGAGCAGTTCTTC
CAWSTLYNEQFF
>.|.|TRBJ2-7|TRBV10-3
TGTGCCATCAGTGGGGAACAGCGGTACGAGCAGTACTTC
CAISGEQRYEQYF
>.|few|TRBJ2-5|TRBV27
TGTGCCAGCAGTTTATACGGAAAGAAAGAGACCCAGTACTTC
CASSLYGKKETQYF
>TRBD1|few|TRBJ2-2|TRBV19
TGTGCCAGTAGTATAGATCACAGGGGAACGAACACCGGGGAGCTGTTTTTT
CASSIDHRGTNTGELFF
>.|.|TRBJ2-3|TRBV4-1
TGCGCCAGCAGCCAAGTTCGGAGCACAGATACGCAGTATTTT
CASSQVRSTDTQYF
>.|few|TRBJ2-1|TRBV29-1
TGCAGCGCCCTGGCAGGGGGGCCCTCAGGGGAGCAGTTCTTC
CSALAGGPSGEQFF
>TRBD1|few|TRBJ1-4|TRBV20-1
TGCAGTGCCCGGGGACAGGGCGAAGAAAAACTGTTTTTT
CSARGQGEEKLFF
>.|many|TRBJ2-7|TRBV7-9
TGTGCCAGCAGCTCACCAGGTTTGGGGTACGAGCAGTACTTC
CASSSPGLGYEQYF
>TRBD2|few|TRBJ2-4|TRBV7-8
TGTGCCAGCAGCTTAAGCGGGAGGACAGGAAACATTCAGTACTTC
CASSLSGRTGNIQYF
>.|few|TRBJ2-7|TRBV6-2/TRBV6-3
TGTGCCAGCAGTTACTCGACGGTAAGGTCCTACGAGCAGTACTTC
CASSYSTVRSYEQYF
>TRBD2|few|TRBJ2-1|TRBV7-9
TGTGCCAGCAGCTTATCGGGACTAGGCTACAATGAGCAGTTCTTC
CASSLSGLGYNEQFF
>.|.|TRBJ2-2|TRBV12-3/TRBV12-4
TGTGCCAGCAGGCCAACAGGGCGCCGGGAGCTGTTTTTT
CASRPTGRRELFF
>TRBD1|few|TRBJ1-1|TRBV6-1
TGTGCCAGCATAGGACAGGCCCCGAACACTGAAGCTTTCTTT
CASIGQAPNTEAFF
>TRBD2|.|TRBJ2-7|TRBV4-3
TGCGCCAGCAGCCAAGATGTCACTAGCGGCTACGAGCAGTACTTC
CASSQDVTSGYEQYF
>.|few|TRBJ1-1|TRBV5-8
TGTGCCAGCAGCTTTATCAGGGACCATAACACTGAAGCTTTCTTT
CASSFIRDHNTEAFF
>TRBD1|few|TRBJ2-7|TRBV5-1
TGCGCCAGCAGCGTGACAGGGACCTACGAGCAGTACTTC
CASSVTGTYEQYF
>.|few|TRBJ1-5|TRBV5-1
TGCGCCAGCAGCTTGGTTTCGCCCCAGCATTTT
CASSLVSPQHF
>.|few|TRBJ2-7|TRBV20-1
TGCAGTCCATCAGGCGACGAGCAGTACTTC
CSPSGDEQYF
>TRBD2|few|TRBJ2-1|TRBV9
TGTGCCAGCAGCGTAGGAGGTCTGGCGGGATGGACTAGCGGGAGGATGGGTGATGAGCAGTTCTTC
CASSVGGLAGWTSGRMGDEQFF
>.|.|TRBJ2-4|TRBV19
TGTGCCAGTAGTATTGGGGGTTCGGACATTCAGTACTTC
CASSIGGSDIQYF
>TRBD2|few|TRBJ2-3|TRBV24-1
TGTGCCACCAGTGGAACCTGGGCGGGAGCAAGTACAGATACGCAGTATTTT
CATSGTWAGASTDTQYF
>TRBD2|.|TRBJ2-7|TRBV28
TGTGCCAGCAAGCCGACTAGCGGTAAATACTCCTACGAGCAGTACTTC
CASKPTSGKYSYEQYF
>TRBD1|many|TRBJ2-1|TRBV12-5
TGTGCTAGTGGTTTGCCGATTCGACAGGGGGTGGTCTTC
CASGLPIRQGVVF
>.|.|TRBJ2-1|TRBV9
TGTGCCAGCAGCGTAGGACCTGGACTGATCTACAATGAGCAGTTCTTC
CASSVGPGLIYNEQFF
>.|.|TRBJ1-1|TRBV4-3
TGCGCCAGCAGCCAAATGAACCACGGGGGACCCGAAGCTTTCTTT
CASSQMNHGGPEAFF
>.|many|TRBJ2-7|TRBV5-1
TGTGCCAGCAGCTTAGCGCGGGGAAACTACGAGCAGTACTTC
CASSLARGNYEQYF
>.|.|TRBJ2-7|TRBV2
TGTGCCAGCAGTGCCCTACTAGTCTACGAGCAGTACTTC
CASSALLVYEQYF
>.|few|TRBJ2-6|TRBV5-1
TGCGCCAGCAGCTTGGTAGTAAACAGGGCCCCTGGGGCCAACGTCCTGACTTTC
CASSLVVNRAPGANVLTF
>.|few|TRBJ2-7|TRBV19
TGTGCCAGTAGTATAGGGGACGGTCCCTACGAGCAGTACTTC
CASSIGDGPYEQYF
>.|few|TRBJ1-1|TRBV7-2
TGTGCCAGCAGCCCGGAAGCGAGCACTGAAGCTTTCTTT
CASSPEASTEAFF
>.|few|TRBJ2-1|TRBV29-1
TGCAGCGTAAGCTCGGGGTTCACCGATGAGCAGTTCTTC
CSVSSGFTDEQFF
>.|.|TRBJ1-1|TRBV7-9
TGTGCCAGCAGCTTAGAAACAGGGCGGGGTGAAGCTTTCTTT
CASSLETGRGEAFF
>.|few|TRBJ2-2|TRBV20-1
TGCAGTGCTCCCCACGGGGCTACCGGGGAGCTGTTTTTT
CSAPHGATGELFF
>TRBD2|.|TRBJ2-7|TRBV11-2
TGTGCCAGCAGCCACCCCTCGACTAGCGGGTATCCCGCGGAGCAGTACTTC
CASSHPSTSGYPAEQYF
>TRBD2|.|TRBJ2-7|TRBV28
TGTGCCAGCAGACCACCGTCCGCGGGAGTCCACGAGCAGTACTTC
CASRPPSAGVHEQYF
>.|.|TRBJ2-5|TRBV25-1
TGTGCCAGCAGTGAGGCTTCGGAGACCCAGTACTTC
CASSEASETQYF
>TRBD2|few|TRBJ2-5|TRBV4-3
TGCGCCAGCAGCCAAGATGAGACTAGCGGTAATTCTCCTCCGGAGACCCAGTACTTC
CASSQDETSGNSPPETQYF